This TCR beta chain was retrieved from a study of post-analysis software for immune sequencing data. About the study: Disease trajectories encompassed relapsing-remitting, secondary progressive and progressive-relapsing multiple sclerosis.

TCR beta cDNA libraries had unique molecular identifiers. T cells, roughly 0.95 to 10 million of them, yielded about half a million cDNA molecules. TCRdb ran MiXCR on the PCR reads and lists one entry per CDR3 protein. The sample includes fewer than 850,000 distinct CDR3 sequences, roughly 29% of them seen just once. The CDR3 runs 14 residues. V gave up 7 bases and J gave up 0 bases, with 13 bases separating them. Germline CDR1 SQVTM, CDR2 ANQGSEA. For this clonotype: Its specificity is unknown.

Whole-study findings and limits: Included in a set of five TRBV segments more frequent in patients than controls were TRBV5-6, TRBV5-1 and TRBV20-1. Clustering by F measure revealed strong co-clustering among samples prepared together in one batch.

The chain combines TRBV29-1 with TRBJ2-1; perhaps D is TRBD1 or TRBD2 (5 bases each). Sequenced input: blood. This TCR derives from a girl aged 10 to 17 with multiple sclerosis. DNA for the CDR3: TGCAGCGGGGCCGGGACCAGCTCCTACAATGAGCAGTTCTTC. Amino acid sequence: CSGAGTSSYNEQFF.